This TCR beta chain was profiled in a study of Graves' ophthalmopathy and Graves' hyperthyroidism. This CDR3 has 14 amino acids. With V trimmed by 4 bases and J by 7 bases, 7 bases remained unmatched. Amplifying from RNA transcripts, the study obtained TCR beta CDR3 regions. Scientists carried out first-round RT-PCR using HTBI primers and then a second-round multiplex PCR. TCRdb re-analysed the multiplex PCR reads in MiXCR, keeping a single row per CDR3 protein. The top ten hold roughly 2.3% of the sample, which has about 390,000 distinct CDR3 sequences, about 18% seen once. V gene TRBV12-3 or TRBV12-4 combines with J gene TRBJ1-5; 7 nucleotides agree with TRBD1. The clonotype was recovered from an adult woman with stable Graves' hyperthyroidism. The sequencing input was peripheral blood. The CDR3 nucleotides are TGTGCCAGCAGTTACAGGGGTGCCCGCCAGCCCCAGCATTTT. Residues: CASSYRGARQPQHF.